This T cell receptor (beta chain) comes out of a study of beta chain features in type 1 diabetes. Study details: When patients were set against healthy donors, age, gender and cell yields were similar.

This CDR3 comprises 17 residues. Per germline, CDR1 MNHNS and CDR2 SASEGT. Trimming shortened V by 4 bases and J by 6 bases, and 19 bases separated the two germline ends. The entirety of the isolated RNA underwent reverse transcription, so expressed TCRB transcripts were sequenced. The data were produced by immunoSEQ multiplex PCR, yet TCRdb's version contains in-frame clones alone and is incomplete. The data contain approximately 600,000 clones, under 15% of them seen just once; the ten biggest clones take up roughly 0.12%. The authors took one heparinised blood draw, averaging about 120 mL, from each donor. In all sorted populations, purity surpassed 95%. Points from the study as a whole: People with Type 1 diabetes carried modestly yet significantly shorter TCRB CDR3s in all four CD4+ subsets. For type 1 diabetes patients, VDJ junctions showed fewer insertions and more deletions.

This clone was counted only a few times. Its antigen remains unknown. Sequencing was carried out using naive CD4+ T cells from blood. V and J are TRBV6-1 and TRBJ1-6; a weak D match, TRBD1 (6 bases). This receptor was taken from a man aged 25-40 years with type 1 diabetes. CDR3 amino acids: CASSASDWTVANSPLHF. The CDR3 DNA follows: TGTGCCAGCAGTGCCTCGGACTGGACAGTAGCTAATTCACCCCTCCACTTT.